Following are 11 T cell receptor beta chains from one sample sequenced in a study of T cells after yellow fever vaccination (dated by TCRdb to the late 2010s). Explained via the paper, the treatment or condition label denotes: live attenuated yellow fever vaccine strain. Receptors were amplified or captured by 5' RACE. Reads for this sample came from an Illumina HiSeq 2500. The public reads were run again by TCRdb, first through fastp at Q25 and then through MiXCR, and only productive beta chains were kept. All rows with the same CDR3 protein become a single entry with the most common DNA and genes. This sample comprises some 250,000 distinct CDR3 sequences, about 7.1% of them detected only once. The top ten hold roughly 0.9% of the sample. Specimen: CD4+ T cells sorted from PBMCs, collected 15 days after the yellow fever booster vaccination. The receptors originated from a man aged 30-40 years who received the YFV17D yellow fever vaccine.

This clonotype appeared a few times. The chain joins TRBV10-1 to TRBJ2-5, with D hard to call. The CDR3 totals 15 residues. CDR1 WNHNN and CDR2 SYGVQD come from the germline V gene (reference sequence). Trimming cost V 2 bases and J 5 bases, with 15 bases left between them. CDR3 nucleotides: TGCGCCAGCAGTGAGAAGGTTATGGCCGGGGAGACCCAGTACTTC. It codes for CASSEKVMAGETQYF.

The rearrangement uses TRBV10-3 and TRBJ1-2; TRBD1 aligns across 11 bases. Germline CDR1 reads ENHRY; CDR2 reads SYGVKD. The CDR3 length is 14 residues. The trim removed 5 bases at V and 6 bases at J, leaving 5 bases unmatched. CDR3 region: CAISRDRGNDGYTF. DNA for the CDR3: TGTGCCATCAGTCGGGACAGGGGGAATGATGGCTACACCTTC.

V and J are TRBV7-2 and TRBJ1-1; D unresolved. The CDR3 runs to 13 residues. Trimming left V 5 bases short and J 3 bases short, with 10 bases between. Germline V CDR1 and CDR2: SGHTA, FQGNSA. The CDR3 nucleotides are TGTGCCAGCAGCCCCCAGGTGTACACTGAAGCTTTCTTT. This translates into CASSPQVYTEAFF.

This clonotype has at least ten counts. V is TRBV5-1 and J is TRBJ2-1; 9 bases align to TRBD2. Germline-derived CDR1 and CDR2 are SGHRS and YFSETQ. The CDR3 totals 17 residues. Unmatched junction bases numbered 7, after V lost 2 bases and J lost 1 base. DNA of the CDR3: TGCGCCAGCAGCTTTGGGCTTAGCGGGAGTTCCTACAATGAGCAGTTCTTC. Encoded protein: CASSFGLSGSSYNEQFF.

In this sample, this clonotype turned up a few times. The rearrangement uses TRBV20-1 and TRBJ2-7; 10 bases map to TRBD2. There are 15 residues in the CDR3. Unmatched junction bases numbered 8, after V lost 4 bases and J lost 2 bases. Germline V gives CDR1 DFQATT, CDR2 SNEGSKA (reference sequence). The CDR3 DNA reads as TGCAGTGCTAATTGGGCAAGCGGGAGGGCCTACGAGCAGTACTTC. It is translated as CSANWASGRAYEQYF.

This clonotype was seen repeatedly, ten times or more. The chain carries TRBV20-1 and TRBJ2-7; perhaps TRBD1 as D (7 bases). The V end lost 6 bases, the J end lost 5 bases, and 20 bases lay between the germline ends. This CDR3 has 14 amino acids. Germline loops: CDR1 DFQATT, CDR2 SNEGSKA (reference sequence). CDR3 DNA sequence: TGCAGTGCACAAAGGGGGCCCAGCGGGCACGAGCAGTACTTC. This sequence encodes CSAQRGPSGHEQYF.

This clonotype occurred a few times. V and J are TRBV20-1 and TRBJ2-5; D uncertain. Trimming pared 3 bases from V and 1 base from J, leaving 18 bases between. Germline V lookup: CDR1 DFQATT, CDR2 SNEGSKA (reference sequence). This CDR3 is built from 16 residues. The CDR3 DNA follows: TGCAGTGCTAGGATCTCCCCCCGGATAGCCCAAGAGACCCAGTACTTC. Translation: CSARISPRIAQETQYF.

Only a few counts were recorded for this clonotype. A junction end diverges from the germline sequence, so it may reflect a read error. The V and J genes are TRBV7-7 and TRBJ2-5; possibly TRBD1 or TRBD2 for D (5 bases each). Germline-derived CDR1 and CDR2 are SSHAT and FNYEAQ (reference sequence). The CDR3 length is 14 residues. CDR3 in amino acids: CASSIGTIGETQYF. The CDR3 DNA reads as TGTGCTAGCAGCATAGGGACCATTGGAGAGACCCAGTACTTC.

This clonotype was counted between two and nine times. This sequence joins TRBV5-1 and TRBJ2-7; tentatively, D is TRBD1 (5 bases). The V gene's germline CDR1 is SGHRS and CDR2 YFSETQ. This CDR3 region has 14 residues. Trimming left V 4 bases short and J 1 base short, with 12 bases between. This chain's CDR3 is CASSSDSLSYEQYF. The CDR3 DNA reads TGCGCCAGCAGCAGCGACAGCTTGTCCTACGAGCAGTACTTC.

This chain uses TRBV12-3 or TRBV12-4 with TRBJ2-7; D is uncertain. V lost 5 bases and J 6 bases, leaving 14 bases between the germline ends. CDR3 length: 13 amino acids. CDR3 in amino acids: CASSSLRRGEQYF. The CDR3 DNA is TGTGCCAGCAGTAGTTTAAGACGCGGCGAGCAGTACTTC.

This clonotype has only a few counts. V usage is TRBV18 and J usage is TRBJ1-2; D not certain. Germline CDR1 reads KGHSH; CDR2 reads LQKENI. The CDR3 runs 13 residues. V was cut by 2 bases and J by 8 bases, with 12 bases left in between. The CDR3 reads CASSPTADGGYTF. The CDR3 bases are TGTGCCAGCTCACCAACGGCGGACGGGGGCTACACCTTC.